The source of this T cell receptor (beta chain) is a study of PD-L1 blockade in urothelial cancer. Study-wide background: Patients started atezolizumab in the mid-2010s, 1,200 mg intravenously every 3 weeks. Male patients with bladder-origin urothelial cancer numbered most of the 29. Patients had undergone 0 to 3 prior chemotherapy regimens. The study, taken as a whole, reports: Sub-median blood TCR clonality before treatment predicted longer survival.

A word on this clone: Its antigen is currently unknown.

Some clones are missing from TCRdb's copy, which holds only in-frame ones; the method was immunoSEQ multiplex PCR. The table has some 51,000 clones, 85% to 90% seen once. The sample's time point: peripheral blood 6 weeks after treatment start. V lost 8 bases and J lost 0, with 17 bases in between. This CDR3 is 16 amino acids long. Germline V gene sequence: CDR1 WNHNN, CDR2 SYGVQD (reference sequence). The sample was PBMCs, taken around atezolizumab (anti-PD-L1) treatment. V usage is TRBV10-1 and J usage is TRBJ1-3; D is possibly TRBD1 (6 bases). The receptor was derived from a man aged 55 to 69 with urothelial cancer. In DNA form, the CDR3 reads TGCGCCAGCCACCGGGACAAAAAGAGCTCTGGAAACACCATATATTTT. Translation gives CASHRDKKSSGNTIYF.